Presented here are 4 T cell receptor beta chains from one specimen sequenced in a study of blood T cell repertoires in COVID-19. Produced via immunoSEQ multiplex PCR; TCRdb's table is partial and in-frame only. This table has approximately 12,000 clones, around nine tenths appearing once. The sequencing sample was made of peripheral blood. These receptors all come from a human donor in a cohort sampled during active COVID-19.

This clone showed up just once. The V gene is TRBV11-3, the J gene TRBJ2-1, with D maybe TRBD1 (5 bases). CDR3 length equals 15 residues. Germline CDR1 and CDR2: SGHNT and YENEEA. Between the trimmed V and J ends, which lost 5 bases and 2 bases, there was a span of 13 bases. The CDR3 reads CASSDRQSPYNEQFF. CDR3 DNA sequence: TGTGCCAGCAGCGACCGACAGAGTCCCTACAATGAGCAGTTCTTC.

This chain connects TRBV7-9 to TRBJ1-6, with a weak D call TRBD1 (5 bases). V was cut by 1 base and J by 8 bases, with 9 bases left in between. The CDR3 runs 14 residues. The germline CDR1 and CDR2 sequences are SEHNR and FQNEAQ (reference sequence). The CDR3 loop reads CASSLEGIYSPLHF. Here the CDR3 DNA reads TGTGCCAGCAGCTTAGAGGGGATCTATTCACCCCTCCACTTT.

The chain joins TRBV4-3 to TRBJ2-3, with D maybe TRBD2 (6 bases). The V and J ends lost 5 bases and 4 bases respectively, with 19 bases between them. Looked up from germline, CDR1 is LGHNA and CDR2 is YSLEER. CDR3 length: 16 amino acids. The CDR3 coding sequence is TGCGCCAGCAGCTCAACGGGGCTAGCGTATCCAGATACGCAGTATTTT. This sequence encodes CASSSTGLAYPDTQYF.

The gene calls are TRBV18 and TRBJ1-2; 9 bases are a match to TRBD1. V gave up 0 bases and J gave up 3 bases; unmatched junction bases: 5. Germline CDR1 and CDR2: KGHSH and LQKENI. This CDR3 has 16 residues. CDR3 DNA: TGTGCCAGCTCACCACCGGGACAGGGTCCAGACTATGGCTACACCTTC. It is translated as CASSPPGQGPDYGYTF.